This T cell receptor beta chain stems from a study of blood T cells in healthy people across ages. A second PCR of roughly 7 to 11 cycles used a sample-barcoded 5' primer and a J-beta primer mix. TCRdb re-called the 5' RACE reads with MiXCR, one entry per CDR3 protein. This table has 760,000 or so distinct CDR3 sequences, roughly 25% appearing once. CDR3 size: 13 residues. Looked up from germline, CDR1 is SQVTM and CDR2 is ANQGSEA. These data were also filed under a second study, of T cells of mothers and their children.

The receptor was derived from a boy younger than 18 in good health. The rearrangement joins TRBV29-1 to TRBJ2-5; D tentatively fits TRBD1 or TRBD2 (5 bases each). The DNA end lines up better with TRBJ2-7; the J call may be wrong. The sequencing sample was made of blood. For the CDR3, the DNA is TGCAGCGTTGAAATCGGGGCCTCCTACGAGCAGTACTTC. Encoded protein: CSVEIGASYEQYF.